Each of the 5 T cell receptor beta chains below was sequenced from the same sample in a study of cytomegalovirus exposure and HLA in healthy donors. Primers included in the PCR were 60 Vbeta and 13 Jbeta primers. Sequencing was performed with immunoSEQ multiplex PCR; in TCRdb, only in-frame clones are kept and a portion is missing. The repertoire consists of approximately 110,000 clones, with 65% to 85% occurring once and the leading ten covering approximately 2.7%. What was sequenced was PBMCs. The receptors here all came from a woman aged 18-29 years in good health and CMV-seronegative.

The rearrangement links TRBV5-5 to TRBJ2-6; D might be TRBD1 (5 bases). The CDR3 length is 17 residues. V lost 1 base, J lost 2 bases, and 13 bases lay in between. Germline loops: CDR1 SGHKS, CDR2 YYEKEE (reference sequence). In nucleotides, the CDR3 is TGTGCCAGCAGCTTGATCGCCAGGGTGGCTGGGGCCAACGTCCTGACTTTC. Protein sequence: CASSLIARVAGANVLTF.

The chain joins TRBV15 to TRBJ2-5, with a tentative D call TRBD2 (5 bases). Germline lookup yields CDR1 LNHNV and CDR2 YYDKDF (reference sequence). V was pared by 8 bases and J by 4 bases, with 11 bases between. The CDR3 totals 12 residues. CDR3 nucleotide sequence: TGTGCCACCCAGCAAGGGAGAGAGACCCAGTACTTC. Translation gives CATQQGRETQYF.

The chain uses TRBV20-1 and TRBJ1-1, with D perhaps matching TRBD1 (5 bases). The CDR3 is 11 residues long. Trimming cost V 2 bases and J 11 bases, with 12 bases left between them. Germline assignment: CDR1 DFQATT and CDR2 SNEGSKA (reference sequence). The CDR3 region is CSARLMTDAFF. The DNA for the CDR3 is TGCAGTGCTAGACTTATGACAGACGCTTTCTTT.

The V and J genes are TRBV7-2 and TRBJ2-3; D possibly corresponds to TRBD1 (6 bases). Germline-derived CDR1 and CDR2 are SGHTA and FQGNSA. The CDR3 extends over 14 amino acids. Trimming left V 7 bases short and J 6 bases short, with 17 bases between. In nucleotides, the CDR3 is TGTGCCAGCACCTCCGGTCAGGGGACGGATACGCAGTATTTT. Encoded protein: CASTSGQGTDTQYF.

V and J are TRBV5-5 and TRBJ1-2; D is uncertain. Germline V lookup: CDR1 SGHKS, CDR2 YYEKEE (reference sequence). This CDR3 has 13 amino acids. The germline V and J ends were trimmed by 5 bases and 6 bases, with 14 bases remaining between them. CDR3 protein: CASRKEGKHGYTF. The CDR3 DNA is TGTGCCAGCAGAAAGGAGGGCAAGCATGGCTACACCTTC.